This TCR beta chain was retrieved from a study of beta chain features in type 1 diabetes. Reverse transcription of all isolated RNA meant that expressed TCRB transcripts were sequenced. The method was immunoSEQ multiplex PCR; TCRdb's version includes in-frame clones alone and lacks a portion of them. The sample lists approximately 60,000 clones, around three fifths occurring once. This CDR3 has 14 residues. CDR1 is MGHDK and CDR2 is SYGVNS in the germline V gene. V was clipped by 4 bases and J by 7 bases, with 16 bases between them. The chain carries TRBV25-1 and TRBJ1-1, with a possible D match to TRBD1 (5 bases). The receptor was derived from a woman in her late teens or twenties in good health. Sequencing was performed on Tregs from blood. The CDR3 spells CASSGPWRGGEAFF. DNA of the CDR3: TGTGCCAGCAGTGGCCCTTGGAGGGGCGGTGAAGCTTTCTTT.